Below, 20 T cell receptor beta chains from the same sample are listed, as sequenced in a study of response to subunit inactivated influenza vaccine. TCRdb re-analysed the RT-PCR reads in MiXCR, keeping a single row per CDR3 protein. The table lists around 190,000 distinct CDR3 sequences, around an eighth of them singletons. The material sequenced was CD8+ T cells sorted from PBMCs, taken approximately 5 days after vaccination. These receptors were taken from a man aged 45 to 65 who received an inactivated influenza vaccine.

The chain links TRBV10-3 to TRBJ2-3; 7 bases line up with TRBD2. The junction had 8 bases not matched to a gene; V was cut back by 0 bases and J by 5 bases. This CDR3 is built from 16 residues. Germline V gives CDR1 ENHRY, CDR2 SYGVKD. CDR3 loop: CAISESPAGYGDTQYF. CDR3 nucleotide sequence: TGTGCCATCAGTGAGTCTCCAGCGGGGTACGGAGATACGCAGTATTTT.

There are many counts of this clonotype. The chain links TRBV6-2 or TRBV6-3 to TRBJ1-5; D is possibly TRBD1 (5 bases). Germline CDR1 reads MNHEY; CDR2 reads SVGEGT. The V gene lost 6 bases and the J gene lost 0 bases, with 12 bases spanning the gap. The CDR3 sequence is 15 residues long. CDR3 protein: CASSPDRYSNQPQHF. The CDR3 nucleotides are TGTGCCAGCAGCCCAGACAGATATAGCAATCAGCCCCAGCATTTT.

This sequence joins TRBV20-1 and TRBJ2-3, with TRBD2 identical over 9 bases. Germline lookup yields CDR1 DFQATT and CDR2 SNEGSKA (reference sequence). V lost 6 bases to trimming and J lost 3 bases; unmatched junction nucleotides: 7. The CDR3 spans 14 residues. CDR3 in DNA: TGCAGTGCCCGGACTAGCGCCAGGACAGATACGCAGTATTTT. It codes for CSARTSARTDTQYF.

About this clonotype: At one end, the junction sequence differs from germline, possibly due to a read error. The V and J genes are TRBV6-4 and TRBJ1-4; no reliable D call. The CDR3 length is 13 residues. Germline CDR1 is MRHNA and CDR2 is SNTAGT. The CDR3 bases are TGCCCTCTTGGTGGTGCAACTAATGAAAAACTGTTTTTT. It yields the protein CPLGGATNEKLFF.

This chain uses TRBV28 with TRBJ2-7; D unclear. V was clipped by 3 bases and J by 2 bases, with 8 bases between them. The CDR3 is 13 residues long. Germline CDR1 MDHEN, CDR2 SYDVKM. The CDR3 DNA follows: TGTGCCAGCAGTTTTACGGATACCTACGAGCAGTACTTC. Its protein product is CASSFTDTYEQYF.

This clonotype was observed at least ten times. The chain is built from TRBV27 and TRBJ2-6; weak D call: TRBD2 (5 bases). The germline CDR1 and CDR2 sequences are MNHEY and SMNVEV (reference sequence). The CDR3 runs to 17 residues. Deletions cut 3 bases from V and 0 bases from J, with 12 bases between. The CDR3 loop reads CASSFLAGSSGANVLTF. The CDR3 DNA follows: TGTGCCAGCAGTTTCCTGGCGGGTTCCTCTGGGGCCAACGTCCTGACTTTC.

The chain recombines TRBV4-1 with TRBJ2-7; 9 bases are a match to TRBD2. CDR1 MGHRA and CDR2 YSYEKL come from the germline V gene. After removal of 2 bases from V and 3 bases from J, the junction contained 2 bases not matched to a gene. This CDR3 region has 14 residues. The CDR3 spells CASSQLAGNYEQYF. In DNA, the CDR3 is TGCGCCAGCAGCCAACTAGCGGGAAACTACGAGCAGTACTTC.

This clonotype has only a few counts. The chain links TRBV28 to TRBJ2-1; possibly TRBD2 for D (5 bases). V gave up 2 bases and J gave up 9 bases, with 14 bases separating them. The CDR3 length is 14 residues. Germline CDR1 is MDHEN and CDR2 is SYDVKM. The CDR3 reads CASSLRNLAGEQFF. CDR3 bases: TGTGCCAGCAGTTTAAGGAATCTGGCGGGTGAGCAGTTCTTC. The full variable domain, its missing parts supplied by reference TRBV28 and TRBJ2-1, is DVKVTQSSRYLVKRTGEKVFLECVQDMDHENMFWYRQDPGLGLRLIYFSYDVKMKEKGDIPEGYSVSREKKERFSLILESASTNQTSMYLCASSLRNLAGEQFFGPGTRLTVL.

The chain carries TRBV25-1 and TRBJ2-5; D gene unclear. The CDR3 sequence is 14 residues long. CDR1 and CDR2 from the germline V gene are MGHDK and SYGVNS. V was clipped by 10 bases and J by 5 bases, with 20 bases between them. The CDR3: CANTLPAGWETQYF. CDR3 in DNA: TGTGCCAACACACTCCCGGCTGGGTGGGAGACCCAGTACTTC.

This clonotype was detected only a few times. The chain carries TRBV6-1 and TRBJ1-2, with 7 nucleotides matching TRBD1. The CDR3 is 14 residues long. Germline V gene lookup returns CDR1 MNHNS and CDR2 SASEGT. V gave up 3 bases and J gave up 2 bases; unmatched junction bases: 3. This chain's CDR3 is CASSDRTGNYGYTF. The CDR3 DNA reads TGTGCCAGCAGTGATCGGACAGGAAACTATGGCTACACCTTC.

The chain is built from TRBV29-1 and TRBJ2-1; no definite D call. CDR3 length: 15 residues. Per the germline V gene, CDR1 is SQVTM and CDR2 is ANQGSEA. Trimming left V 2 bases short and J 0 bases short, with 11 bases between. DNA of the CDR3: TGCAGCGTTGAAACAAGCCATAGCTCCTACAATGAGCAGTTCTTC. Protein sequence: CSVETSHSSYNEQFF.

This clonotype has at least ten counts. This chain uses TRBV29-1 with TRBJ2-3, with D possibly matching TRBD2 (6 bases). This CDR3 region has 13 residues. Germline V gene sequence: CDR1 SQVTM, CDR2 ANQGSEA. V gave up 3 bases and J gave up 1 base, with 8 bases separating them. The CDR3 region has the DNA TGCAGCGTTGACGCTAGCGGCACAGATACGCAGTATTTT. It yields the protein CSVDASGTDTQYF.

The chain couples TRBV6-5 to TRBJ2-5; 9 nucleotides align to TRBD1. The germline CDR1 and CDR2 sequences are MNHEY and SVGAGI. The ends lost 5 bases at V and 5 bases at J; junction bases unmatched: 6. This CDR3 contains 14 residues. The CDR3 here is CASSLQGAGETQYF. Here the CDR3 DNA reads TGTGCCAGCAGTCTACAGGGGGCGGGGGAGACCCAGTACTTC.

In this sample, this clonotype turned up many times. The V call is TRBV9, the J call TRBJ2-1; 8 nucleotides match TRBD1. The CDR3 consists of 16 residues. Germline V gene lookup returns CDR1 SGDLS and CDR2 YYNGEE. The J segment lost 8 bases and the V segment lost 2 bases, leaving 12 bases of the junction unmatched. DNA of the CDR3: TGTGCCAGCAGCGTCCACCGGGACAGGCCCGGGGATGAGCAGTTCTTC. As protein: CASSVHRDRPGDEQFF.

The chain recombines TRBV20-1 with TRBJ2-2, with a tentative D call TRBD1 (8 bases). CDR1 DFQATT and CDR2 SNEGSKA come from the germline V gene (reference sequence). V was pared by 6 bases and J by 0 bases, with 14 bases between. The CDR3 has 15 amino acids. CDR3 DNA: TGCAGTGCCAGGGGGCTAGCGGCGAACACCGGGGAGCTGTTTTTT. This codes for CSARGLAANTGELFF.

This clonotype was seen more than once but under ten times. The chain couples TRBV4-3 to TRBJ2-2; no firm D call. The CDR3 sequence is 14 residues long. V gave up 4 bases and J gave up 6 bases, with 12 bases separating them. Germline values: CDR1 LGHNA, CDR2 YSLEER. The CDR3 sequence: CASSPTSGPGELFF. In DNA form, the CDR3 reads TGCGCCAGCAGCCCGACGTCGGGTCCCGGGGAGCTGTTTTTT.

This clonotype has more than one count but fewer than ten. V is TRBV5-1 and J is TRBJ2-3; the D gene is possibly TRBD1 (5 bases). This CDR3 comprises 16 residues. Germline CDR1 and CDR2: SGHRS and YFSETQ. V dropped 2 bases and J dropped 0 bases, with 13 bases sitting between them. The CDR3 reads CASSFVPGPSTDTQYF. For the CDR3, the DNA is TGCGCCAGCAGCTTCGTGCCAGGGCCTAGCACAGATACGCAGTATTTT.

This clonotype was picked up a small number of times. The chain carries TRBV20-1 and TRBJ2-7; D is unresolved. The germline V gene has CDR1 DFQATT and CDR2 SNEGSKA (reference sequence). The CDR3 runs 11 residues. CDR3 nucleotides: TGCAGCGCCCTAGGAGCTGGAGAGCAGTACTTC. Translation: CSALGAGEQYF.

The chain combines TRBV4-3 with TRBJ2-7; 8 bases fit TRBD2. Germline V gene lookup returns CDR1 LGHNA and CDR2 YSLEER. The CDR3 totals 15 residues. Losses at the gene ends were 3 bases for V and 4 bases for J; bases not matched to a gene: 8. The CDR3 coding sequence is TGCGCCAGCAGCCAGTCAGTTAGCGGGACATACGAGCAGTACTTC. This gives the protein CASSQSVSGTYEQYF.

Many counts were recorded for this clonotype. This rearrangement joins TRBV14 to TRBJ2-2, with 13 bases aligning to TRBD2. J gave up 4 bases and V 3 bases, and 8 bases lay outside the gene matches. This CDR3 comprises 18 residues. Germline V gene lookup returns CDR1 SGHDN and CDR2 FVKESK. The CDR3 DNA is TGTGCCAGCAGCCACACGACTAGCGGGGGGACAATCACCGGGGAGCTGTTTTTT. This encodes CASSHTTSGGTITGELFF.